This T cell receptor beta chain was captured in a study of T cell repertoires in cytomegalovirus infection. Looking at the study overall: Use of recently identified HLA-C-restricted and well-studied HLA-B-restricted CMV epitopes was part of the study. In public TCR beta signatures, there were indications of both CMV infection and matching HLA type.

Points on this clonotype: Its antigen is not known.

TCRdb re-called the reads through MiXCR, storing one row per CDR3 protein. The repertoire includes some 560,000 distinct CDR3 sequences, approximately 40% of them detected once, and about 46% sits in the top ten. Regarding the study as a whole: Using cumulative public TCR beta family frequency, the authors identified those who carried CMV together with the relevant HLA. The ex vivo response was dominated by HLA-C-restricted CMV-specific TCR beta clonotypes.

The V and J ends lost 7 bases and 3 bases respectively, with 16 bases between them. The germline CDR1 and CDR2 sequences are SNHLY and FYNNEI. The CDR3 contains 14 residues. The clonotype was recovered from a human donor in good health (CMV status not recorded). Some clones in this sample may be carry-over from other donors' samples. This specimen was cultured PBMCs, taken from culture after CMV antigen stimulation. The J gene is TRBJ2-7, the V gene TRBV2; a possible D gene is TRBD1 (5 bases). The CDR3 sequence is CASTADSTLYEQYF. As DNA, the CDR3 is TGTGCCAGCACAGCAGACAGTACACTCTACGAGCAGTACTTC.